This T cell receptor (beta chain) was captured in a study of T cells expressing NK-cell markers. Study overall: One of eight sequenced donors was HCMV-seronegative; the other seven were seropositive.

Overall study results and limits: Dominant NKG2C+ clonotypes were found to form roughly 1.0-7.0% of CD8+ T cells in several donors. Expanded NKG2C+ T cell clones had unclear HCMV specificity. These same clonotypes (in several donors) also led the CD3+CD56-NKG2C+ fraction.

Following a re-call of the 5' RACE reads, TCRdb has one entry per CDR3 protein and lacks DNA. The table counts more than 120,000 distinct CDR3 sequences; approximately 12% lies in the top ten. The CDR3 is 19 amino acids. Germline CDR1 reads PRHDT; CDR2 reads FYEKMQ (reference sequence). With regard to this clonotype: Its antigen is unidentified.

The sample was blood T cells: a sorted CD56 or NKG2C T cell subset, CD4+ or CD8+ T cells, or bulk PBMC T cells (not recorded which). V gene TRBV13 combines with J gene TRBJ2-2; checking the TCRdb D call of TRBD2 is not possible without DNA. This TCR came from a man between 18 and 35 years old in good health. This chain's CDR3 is CASSPPLTSGRINTGELFF.